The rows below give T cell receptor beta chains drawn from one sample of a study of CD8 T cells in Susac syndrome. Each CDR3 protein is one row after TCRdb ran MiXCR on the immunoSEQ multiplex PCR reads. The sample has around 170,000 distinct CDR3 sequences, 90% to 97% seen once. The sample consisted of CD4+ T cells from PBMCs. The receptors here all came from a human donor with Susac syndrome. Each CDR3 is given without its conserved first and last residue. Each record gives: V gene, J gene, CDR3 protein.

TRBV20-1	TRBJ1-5	SARDVGRGNQPQH
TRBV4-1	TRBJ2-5	ASSQPGQGQETQY
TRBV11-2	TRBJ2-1	ASSFGSVSSYNEQF
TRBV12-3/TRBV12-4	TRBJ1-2	ASSFGGQFYGYT
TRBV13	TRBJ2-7	ASSPGTVRPYEQY
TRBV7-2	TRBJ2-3	ASSFFQSTDTQY
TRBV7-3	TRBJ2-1	ASSPSAYNEQF
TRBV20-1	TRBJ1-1	SAREQGNTEAF
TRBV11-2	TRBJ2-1	ASSLIGRAVSNEQF
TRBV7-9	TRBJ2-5	ASSLGRGVWETQY
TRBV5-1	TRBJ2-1	ASSHRRGGPNEQF
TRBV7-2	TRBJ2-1	ASSGGLGNEQF
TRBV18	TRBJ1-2	ASSLRDSTKVGYT
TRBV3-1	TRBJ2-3	ASRDRERDTQY
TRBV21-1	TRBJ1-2	ASSKPSQGSTGRGDGYT
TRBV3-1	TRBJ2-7	ASSQVGGPYEQY
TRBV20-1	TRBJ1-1	SARGLAGATEAF
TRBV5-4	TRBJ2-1	ASSSGGSRNEQF
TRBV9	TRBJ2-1	ASSVVAEYNEQF
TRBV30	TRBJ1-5	AWSAGPGAQH
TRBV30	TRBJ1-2	ASQGGRRDYT
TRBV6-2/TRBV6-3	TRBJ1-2	ASSYTDYGYT
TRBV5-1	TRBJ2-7	ASSPAGEVAGAH
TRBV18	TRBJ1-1	ASSSNRGTMNTEAF
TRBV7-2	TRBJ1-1	ASNLGTGTNTEAF
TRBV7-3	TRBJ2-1	ASSSGMGFYNEQF
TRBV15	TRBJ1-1	ATSRDPGGREAF
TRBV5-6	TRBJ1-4	ASSLLGDHEKLF
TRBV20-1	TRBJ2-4	SAATGGNIQY
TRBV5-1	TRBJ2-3	ASSAGQGATDTQY
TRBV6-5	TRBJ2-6	ASSSGARPPSGANVLT
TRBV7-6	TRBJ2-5	ASSPRAASPPQETQY
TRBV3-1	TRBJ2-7	ASSQEDYEQY
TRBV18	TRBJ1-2	ASSPEAGPLSDGYT
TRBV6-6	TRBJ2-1	ASSYSSGGANEQF
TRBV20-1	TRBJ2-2	SAPGTAGELF
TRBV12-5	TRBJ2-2	ASGLHRGHNTGELF
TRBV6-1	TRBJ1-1	ASSEGGRWAEAF
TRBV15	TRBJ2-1	ATSRAINEQF
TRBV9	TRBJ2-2	ASSSRGTGRDSTGELF
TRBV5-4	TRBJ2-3	ASIFSFSLVTFPDTQY
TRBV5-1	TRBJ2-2	ASSSSRHANTGELF
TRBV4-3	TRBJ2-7	ASSQEFGVEQY
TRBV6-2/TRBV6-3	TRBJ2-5	ASRTGLGGQETQY
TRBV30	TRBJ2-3	AWRGGLLNDGTDTQY
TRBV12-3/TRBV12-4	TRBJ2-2	ASSLGQGSTGELF
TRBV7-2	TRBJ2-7	ASSPRDISYEQY
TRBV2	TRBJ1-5	ASGQWGNQPQH
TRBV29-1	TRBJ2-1	SVRNGTNYNEQF
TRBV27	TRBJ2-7	ASSPTSGGSYEQY
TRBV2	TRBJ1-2	ASSEVRGPSGYT
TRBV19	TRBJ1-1	ASGDGGARGTEAF
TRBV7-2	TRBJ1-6	ASSSSPNNSPLH
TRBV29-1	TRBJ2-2	SVDRLAGGTGELF